The clone carrying this T cell receptor (beta chain) showed up many times. Its antigen is still unknown. According to the study, TCR beta libraries were built with iRepertoire HTBI primers and CDR3-region Arm-PCR. TCRdb passed the multiplex PCR reads through MiXCR, listing each CDR3 protein once. The table includes about 540,000 distinct CDR3 sequences, approximately 13% detected once. The time point denotes: newly diagnosed GD, antithyroid drugs for less than 3 months. The authors made the TCR library using RNA they extracted from PBMCs. CDR3 size: 13 residues. Germline trimming cut 6 bases from V and 5 bases from J; bases unmatched to any gene: 4. These data belong to a study of regulatory T cells in long-lasting Graves disease. Study-wide findings and caveats: Investigators studied peripheral blood only, not thyroid tissue.

This same sample was also taken into another study, of T cells in Graves' hyperthyroidism and ophthalmopathy.

V gene TRBV12-3 or TRBV12-4 combines with J gene TRBJ2-7; 10 nucleotides agree with TRBD1. This TCR was recovered from a man aged 30 to 39 with Graves disease. This material consisted of peripheral blood mononuclear cells (PBMCs), taken at new diagnosis, from a patient treated with antithyroid drugs. The CDR3, as DNA: TGTGCCAGCAGGGGACAGGGGATCAACGAGCAGTACTTC. It encodes CASRGQGINEQYF.